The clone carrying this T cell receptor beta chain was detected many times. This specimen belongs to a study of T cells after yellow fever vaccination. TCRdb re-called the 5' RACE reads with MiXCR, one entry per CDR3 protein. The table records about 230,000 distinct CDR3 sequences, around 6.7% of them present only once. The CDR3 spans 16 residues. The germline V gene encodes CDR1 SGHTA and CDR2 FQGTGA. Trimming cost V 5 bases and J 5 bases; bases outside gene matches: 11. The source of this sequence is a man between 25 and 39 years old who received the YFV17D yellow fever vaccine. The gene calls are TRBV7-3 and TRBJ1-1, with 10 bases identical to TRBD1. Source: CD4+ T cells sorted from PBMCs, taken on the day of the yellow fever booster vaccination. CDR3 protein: CASSPRDRGLGTEAFF. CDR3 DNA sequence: TGTGCCAGCAGCCCTAGGGACAGGGGCTTGGGAACTGAAGCTTTCTTT.